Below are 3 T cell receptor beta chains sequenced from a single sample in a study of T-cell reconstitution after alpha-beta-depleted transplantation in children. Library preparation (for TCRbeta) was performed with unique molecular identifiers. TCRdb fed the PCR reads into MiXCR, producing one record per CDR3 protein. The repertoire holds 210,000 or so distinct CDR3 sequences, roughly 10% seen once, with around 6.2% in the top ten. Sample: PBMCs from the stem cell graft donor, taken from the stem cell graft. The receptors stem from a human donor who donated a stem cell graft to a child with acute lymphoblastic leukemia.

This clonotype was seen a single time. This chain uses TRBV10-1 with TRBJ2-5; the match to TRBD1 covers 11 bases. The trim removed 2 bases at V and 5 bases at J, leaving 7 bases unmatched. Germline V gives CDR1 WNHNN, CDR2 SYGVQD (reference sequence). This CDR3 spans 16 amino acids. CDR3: CASSEPGQGEEETQYF. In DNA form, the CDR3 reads TGCGCCAGCAGTGAGCCGGGACAGGGGGAAGAGGAGACCCAGTACTTC.

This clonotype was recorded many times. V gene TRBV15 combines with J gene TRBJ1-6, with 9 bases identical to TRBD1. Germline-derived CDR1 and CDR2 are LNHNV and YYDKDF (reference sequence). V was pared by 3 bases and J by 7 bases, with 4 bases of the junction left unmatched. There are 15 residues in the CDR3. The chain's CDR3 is CATSRGQGPNSPLHF. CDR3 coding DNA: TGTGCCACCAGCAGGGGACAGGGCCCAAATTCACCCCTCCACTTT. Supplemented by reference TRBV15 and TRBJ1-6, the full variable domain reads DAMVIQNPRYQVTQFGKPVTLSCSQTLNHNVMYWYQQKSSQAPKLLFHYYDKDFNNEADTPDNFQSRRPNTSFCFLDIRSPGLGDTAMYLCATSRGQGPNSPLHFGNGTRLTVT.

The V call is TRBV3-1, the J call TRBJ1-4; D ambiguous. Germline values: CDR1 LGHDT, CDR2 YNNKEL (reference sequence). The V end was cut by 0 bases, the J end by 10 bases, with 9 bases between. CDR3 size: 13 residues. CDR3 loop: CASSQDDGGKLFF. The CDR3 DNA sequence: TGTGCCAGCAGCCAAGATGACGGCGGAAAACTGTTTTTT. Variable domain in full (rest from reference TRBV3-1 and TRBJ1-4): DTAVSQTPKYLVTQMGNDKSIKCEQNLGHDTMYWYKQDSKKFLKIMFSYNNKELIINETVPNRFSPKSPDKAHLNLHINSLELGDSAVYFCASSQDDGGKLFFGSGTQLSVL.